The clone carrying this T cell receptor (delta chain) was recorded a few times. TCRdb's listed protein matches a much larger clone and diverges from this DNA's translation at residue 17, likely through a read error; the protein shown comes from the DNA. This entry is derived from a study of γδ T cells in repeated Plasmodium falciparum infection. Germline V gene lookup returns CDR1 TSWWSYY and CDR2 QGS. The CDR3 runs 20 residues. TCRdb re-identified clones in the multiplex PCR reads via CATT. The sample shows about 57,000 delta-chain clones, roughly 1.8% of them seen only once. Gammadelta T cells were flow-sorted from PBMC into Vgamma9/Vdelta2+ and Vdelta2-negative populations for bulk analysis.

V and J are TRDV1 and TRDJ1, with 10 bases lining up with TRDD3. This sequence originates from a pool of human donors (malaria-infected and uninfected, not separated). Sequencing input: gamma-delta T cells from blood. For the CDR3, the DNA is TGTGCTCTTGGGGCTTTCCGGCGGGACTGGGGGATTCCAAGCACCGATAGACTCATCTTT. Translated, it gives CALGAFRRDWGIPSTDRLIF.